Listed here are 20 T cell receptor beta chains from one sample, sequenced in a study of T cell responses to AZD1222 COVID-19 vaccine. The assay was immunoSEQ multiplex PCR, and TCRdb's table has in-frame clones only and misses some. The data contain under 200,000 clones, around 89% of them seen just once; the ten biggest clones take up 4.3%. This sample comprised peripheral blood, obtained 28 days after the second AZD1222 dose. The receptors come from an adult who received the AZD1222 COVID-19 vaccine.

This sequence joins TRBV7-2 and TRBJ1-1; unclear D gene. This CDR3 comprises 12 residues. The germline gives CDR1 SGHTA, CDR2 FQGNSA. V was cut by 5 bases and J by 13 bases, with 17 bases left in between. CDR3 in amino acids: CASSKQDDRVFF. The CDR3 region has the DNA TGTGCCAGCAGCAAGCAGGATGACCGGGTTTTCTTT.

This clone has just one count. This chain uses TRBV2 with TRBJ1-4; tentative D call: TRBD1 (5 bases). There are 11 residues in the CDR3. Germline CDR1 SNHLY, CDR2 FYNNEI. V lost 7 bases and J 7 bases, leaving 7 bases between the germline ends. Here the CDR3 reads CASNGGEKLFF. CDR3 sequence (DNA): TGTGCCAGCAATGGGGGTGAAAAACTGTTTTTT.

The chain couples TRBV2 to TRBJ1-1; possibly TRBD1 for D (6 bases). Looked up from germline, CDR1 is SNHLY and CDR2 is FYNNEI. Trimming shortened V by 11 bases and J by 7 bases, and 17 bases separated the two germline ends. CDR3 length: 12 amino acids. The CDR3 spells CAGQGGRVEAFF. The CDR3 nucleotides are TGTGCCGGCCAAGGGGGGCGAGTTGAAGCTTTCTTT.

Of note for this clone: This sample includes further DNA sequences coding for the same CDR3. This sequence joins TRBV9 and TRBJ1-1; TRBD1 is a possible D gene (5 bases). The CDR3 is 13 residues long. V was cut by 2 bases and J by 4 bases, with 9 bases left in between. Germline V gives CDR1 SGDLS, CDR2 YYNGEE. This chain's CDR3 is CASSVGGSTEAFF. The DNA of the CDR3 is TGTGCCAGCAGCGTGGGGGGATCCACTGAAGCTTTCTTT.

V is TRBV21-1 and J is TRBJ2-7; the table gives TRBD1 as D, unverified against the DNA. TRBV21-1 is assigned pseudogene status. The CDR3 runs to 16 residues. CDR3 in DNA: TGTGCCAGCAGCAAACCCACAGGGGGTACGGCCTACGAGCAGTACTTC. Translating gives CASSKPTGGTAYEQYF.

This sequence joins TRBV19 and TRBJ1-6, with 8 bases fitting TRBD1. Germline CDR1 reads LNHDA; CDR2 reads SQIVND (reference sequence). After removal of 4 bases from V and 9 bases from J, the junction contained 11 bases not matched to a gene. The CDR3 length is 16 residues. CDR3 sequence (DNA): TGTGCCAGTAGTACTCTGGGACAGGCGACCTTTTCACCCCTCCACTTT. It codes for CASSTLGQATFSPLHF.

This clone was detected only once. This sequence joins TRBV3-1 (or the pseudogene TRBV3-2) and TRBJ2-7; no definite D call. Trimming left V 1 base short and J 0 bases short, with 7 bases between. Germline V gene data show CDR1 as LGHDT and CDR2 as YNNKEL (reference sequence). The CDR3 extends over 14 amino acids. This CDR3 is CASSQGTRSYEQYF. DNA for the CDR3: TGTGCCAGCAGCCAAGGGACCCGCTCCTACGAGCAGTACTTC.

The rearrangement uses TRBV14 and TRBJ2-7; D may correspond to TRBD1 or TRBD2 (5 bases each). The germline V and J ends were trimmed by 4 bases and 7 bases, with 11 bases remaining between them. The CDR3 covers 12 residues. Germline lookup yields CDR1 SGHDN and CDR2 FVKESK. The CDR3 is CASSRDRREQYF. CDR3 nucleotide sequence: TGTGCCAGCAGCCGGGACCGGAGGGAGCAGTACTTC.

The chain uses TRBV11-2 and TRBJ2-5; 7 bases fit TRBD1. The CDR3 length is 13 residues. Germline-derived CDR1 and CDR2 are SGHAT and FQNNGV. V lost 4 bases and J lost 2; bases outside the gene matches: 1. The CDR3 here is CASSWGQQETQYF. CDR3 nucleotides: TGTGCCAGCAGCTGGGGACAGCAAGAGACCCAGTACTTC.

This chain links TRBV2 with TRBJ1-2; D not certain. V shed 3 bases and J shed 3 bases, with 5 bases lying between them. The CDR3 runs 12 residues. Germline CDR1 is SNHLY and CDR2 is FYNNEI. This chain's CDR3 is CASSDGYYGYTF. The CDR3 DNA is TGTGCCAGCAGTGACGGATACTATGGCTACACCTTC.

The V and J genes are TRBV2 and TRBJ1-5, with D unclear. CDR1 and CDR2 (germline): SNHLY, FYNNEI. V shed 8 bases and J shed 5 bases, with 16 bases lying between them. The CDR3 loop spans 14 amino acids. The CDR3 loop is CASGSDPADQPQHF. Here the CDR3 DNA reads TGTGCCAGCGGTTCGGATCCGGCGGATCAGCCCCAGCATTTT.

V usage is TRBV2 and J usage is TRBJ1-3; tentative D call: TRBD1 (6 bases). This CDR3 has 14 residues. Germline V CDR1 and CDR2: SNHLY, FYNNEI. The V gene lost 10 bases and the J gene lost 4 bases, with 17 bases spanning the gap. The CDR3 DNA reads TGTGCCACCAAGGCACAGGGCGGAGGAAACACCATATATTTT. Protein: CATKAQGGGNTIYF.

The chain couples TRBV29-1 to TRBJ2-5; D is unresolved. Germline V CDR1 and CDR2: SQVTM, ANQGSEA. The CDR3 runs to 15 residues. Trimming took 1 base from V and 1 from J, leaving 13 bases between them. The CDR3 loop reads CSVEGVRAVQETQYF. The DNA of the CDR3 is TGCAGCGTTGAAGGAGTAAGGGCAGTCCAAGAGACCCAGTACTTC.

This clone occurred once. V is TRBV20-1 and J is TRBJ2-7; D not certain. CDR3 length: 16 residues. The germline V and J ends were trimmed by 3 bases and 3 bases, with 21 bases remaining between them. CDR1 is DFQATT and CDR2 is SNEGSKA in the germline V gene (reference sequence). CDR3 sequence (DNA): TGCAGTGCTAGTCCCAGTCGGTCAGGAGTTTACTACGAGCAGTACTTC. Translation: CSASPSRSGVYYEQYF.

The rearrangement uses TRBV5-4 and TRBJ2-3; TRBD1 matches 12 bases. The CDR3 sequence is 15 residues long. The germline V gene encodes CDR1 SGHNT and CDR2 YYREEE (reference sequence). J was trimmed by 6 bases and V by 4 bases; bases with no gene match: 6. The CDR3 loop reads CASSPPGQGADTQYF. DNA for the CDR3: TGTGCCAGCAGCCCGCCGGGACAGGGGGCTGATACGCAGTATTTT.

The CDR3 nucleotides read TGTGCCAGCAGTGTTGATATCGGGTCCTCTCAGACCGGCTATGGCTACACCTTC. Protein product: CASSVDIGSSQTGYGYTF. This chain connects TRBV6-4 to TRBJ1-2, with D unclear. Germline assignment: CDR1 MRHNA and CDR2 SNTAGT. V lost 4 bases to trimming and J lost 4 bases, with 25 bases between them. This CDR3 region has 18 residues.

This sequence joins TRBV2 and TRBJ2-3, with 9 bases lining up with TRBD2. The CDR3 runs to 15 residues. CDR1 SNHLY and CDR2 FYNNEI come from the germline V gene. After removal of 8 bases from V and 0 bases from J, the junction contained 6 bases not matched to a gene. The CDR3 reads CASVPSGVSTDTQYF. The CDR3 bases are TGTGCCAGCGTCCCTAGCGGGGTTAGCACAGATACGCAGTATTTT.

About this clone itself: Other DNA sequences in the same sample also yield this CDR3. This chain links TRBV7-6 with TRBJ2-5; D is unclear. CDR3 length: 13 amino acids. Per the germline V gene, CDR1 is SGHVS and CDR2 is FNYEAQ. The V end was cut by 1 base, the J end by 1 base, with 4 bases between. In DNA, the CDR3 is TGTGCCAGCAGCTTAGGGGTCCAAGAGACCCAGTACTTC. Its translation is CASSLGVQETQYF.

This chain links TRBV30 with TRBJ2-7; D gene ambiguous. Germline V gene sequence: CDR1 GTSNPN, CDR2 SVGIG (reference sequence). CDR3 size: 12 residues. V was clipped by 3 bases and J by 2 bases, with 8 bases between them. CDR3 sequence reads: CAWSPSTYEQYF. In DNA, the CDR3 is TGTGCCTGGAGCCCCAGCACCTACGAGCAGTACTTC.

The CDR3 DNA reads as TGTGCCAGCCAGCCTAACTATGGCTACACCTTC. Its translation is CASQPNYGYTF. This chain uses TRBV6-5 with TRBJ1-2, with unresolved D. This CDR3 is 11 amino acids long. The ends were cut back, 8 bases at V and 0 bases at J, with 4 bases in the middle. Germline V lookup: CDR1 MNHEY, CDR2 SVGAGI.